This T cell receptor (beta chain) appears in the sequencing data of a study of long-term antiretroviral therapy in people with HIV. The study, taken as a whole, reports: Clones with expansion before ART led the repertoire at all time points.

Regarding this clone: Its antigen is still unknown.

An immunoSEQ assay, version v3.0, was performed at survey level. The repertoire was sequenced with immunoSEQ multiplex PCR; TCRdb's copy has only in-frame clones and lacks some. The table shows about 16,000 clones, with about 85% occurring only once. Here the sequenced sample was unsorted PBMCs, taken approximately 14 months before starting antiretroviral therapy. The receptor's source is a man younger than 45 with HIV.

The CDR3 loop is CASQYRDRRTYSNQPQHF. In nucleotides, the CDR3 is TGTGCCAGCCAATACCGGGACAGACGGACTTATAGCAATCAGCCCCAGCATTTT. The V gene is TRBV21-1, the J gene TRBJ1-5; the listed D gene, TRBD1, was not tested against the DNA. TRBV21-1 is a documented pseudogene. CDR3 size: 18 residues.